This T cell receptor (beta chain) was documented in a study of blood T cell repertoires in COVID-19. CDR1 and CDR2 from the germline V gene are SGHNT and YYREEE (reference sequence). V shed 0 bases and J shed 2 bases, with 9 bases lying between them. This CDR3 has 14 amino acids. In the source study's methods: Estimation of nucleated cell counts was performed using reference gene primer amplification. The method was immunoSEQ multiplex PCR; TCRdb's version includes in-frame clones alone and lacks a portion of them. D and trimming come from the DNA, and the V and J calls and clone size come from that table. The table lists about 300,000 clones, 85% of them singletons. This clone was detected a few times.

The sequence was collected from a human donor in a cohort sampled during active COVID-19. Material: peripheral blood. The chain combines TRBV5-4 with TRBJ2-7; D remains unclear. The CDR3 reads CASSLERGPYEQYF. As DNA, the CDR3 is TGTGCCAGCAGCTTGGAGAGAGGTCCCTACGAGCAGTACTTC. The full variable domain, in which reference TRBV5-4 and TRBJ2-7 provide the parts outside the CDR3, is ETGVTQSPTHLIKTRGQQVTLRCSSQSGHNTVSWYQQALGQGPQFIFQYYREEENGRGNFPPRFSGLQFPNYSSELNVNALELDDSALYLCASSLERGPYEQYFGPGTRLTVT.